This paragraph reports one T cell receptor (beta chain). Its matching antigen is unknown. This entry is derived from a study of OX40 agonist ivuxolimab in advanced cancers. Study background: Patients were treated with ivuxolimab, an agonistic anti-OX40 (CD134) antibody.

This table comes from immunoSEQ multiplex PCR, and its TCRdb copy is limited to in-frame clones, with some not included. The repertoire has 35,000 to 40,000 clones, approximately 82% of them found once; the top ten carry less than 25%. V lost 3 bases and J lost 5, with 7 bases in between. The CDR3 length is 12 residues. Germline V gene lookup returns CDR1 SGHTA and CDR2 FQGNSA. Broader study findings: Some patients who did not respond also had low normalized T-cell clonal expansion.

The rearrangement joins TRBV7-2 to TRBJ1-2, with no clear D. The clonotype comes from an adult with an advanced solid tumor such as melanoma, head and neck, liver or kidney cancer. This specimen consisted of CD4+ or CD8+ T cells sorted from blood, obtained in a trial of the OX40 agonist ivuxolimab. The CDR3 is CASSFLLYGYTF. Written as DNA, the CDR3 is TGTGCCAGCAGCTTTCTATTATATGGCTACACCTTC.